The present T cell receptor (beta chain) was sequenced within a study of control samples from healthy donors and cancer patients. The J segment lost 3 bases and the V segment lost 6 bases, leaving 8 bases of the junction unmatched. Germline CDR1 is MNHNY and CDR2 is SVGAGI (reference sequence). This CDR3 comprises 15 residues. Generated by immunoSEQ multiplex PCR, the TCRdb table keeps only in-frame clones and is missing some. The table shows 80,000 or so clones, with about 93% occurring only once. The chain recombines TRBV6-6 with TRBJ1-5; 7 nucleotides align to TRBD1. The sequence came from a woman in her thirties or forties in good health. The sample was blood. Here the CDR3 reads CASRPTGAINQPQHF. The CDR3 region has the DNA TGTGCCAGCAGACCTACAGGGGCCATCAATCAGCCCCAGCATTTT.